This T cell receptor beta chain was documented in a study of PD-1 blockade in classical Hodgkin lymphoma. On this clone itself: As yet, its antigen is unknown.

After autologous stem cell transplantation all patients relapsed, and prior brentuximab vedotin exposure differed between cohorts. Study-wide findings and caveats: Any patient who commenced nivolumab under 1 year after ASCT was excluded. The drivers behind the repertoire differences, possibly disease activity or prior therapy, remain undefined. Newly diagnosed patients had baseline TCR diversity that was reportedly lower than that of healthy donors.

Here immunoSEQ multiplex PCR was the method, and the copy in TCRdb shows in-frame clones only, minus some. The sample contains approximately 150,000 clones, just under 80% of which appear only once. CDR1 and CDR2 (germline): MNHEY, SVGAGI. This CDR3 region has 14 residues. V lost 2 bases to trimming and J lost 0 bases, with 7 bases between them. This chain uses TRBV6-5 with TRBJ1-1; D gene uncertain. The receptor's source is a human donor with classical Hodgkin lymphoma. Material: peripheral blood mononuclear cells (PBMCs), obtained before the second cycle of nivolumab. CDR3 DNA: TGTGCCAGCAGTTACCTTGGTCTGAACACTGAAGCTTTCTTT. It encodes CASSYLGLNTEAFF.